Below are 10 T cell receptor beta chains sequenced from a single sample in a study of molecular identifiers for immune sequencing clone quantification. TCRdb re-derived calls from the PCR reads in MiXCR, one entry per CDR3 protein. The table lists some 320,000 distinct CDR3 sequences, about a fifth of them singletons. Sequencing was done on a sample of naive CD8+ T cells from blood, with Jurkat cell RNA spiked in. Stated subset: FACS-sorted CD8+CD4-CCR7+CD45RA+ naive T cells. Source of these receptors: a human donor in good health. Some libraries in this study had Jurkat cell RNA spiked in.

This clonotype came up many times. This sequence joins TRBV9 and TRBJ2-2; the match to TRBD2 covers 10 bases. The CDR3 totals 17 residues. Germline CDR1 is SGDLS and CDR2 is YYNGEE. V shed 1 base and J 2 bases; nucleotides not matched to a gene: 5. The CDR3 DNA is TGTGCCAGCAGCGTAAGAGTAGCGGGGGGAAACACCGGGGAGCTGTTTTTT. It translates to CASSVRVAGGNTGELFF.

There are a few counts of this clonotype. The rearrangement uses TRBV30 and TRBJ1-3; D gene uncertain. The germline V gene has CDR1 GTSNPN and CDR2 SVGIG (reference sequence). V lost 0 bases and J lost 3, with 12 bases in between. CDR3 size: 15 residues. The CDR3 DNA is TGTGCCTGGAGTGTATATCAGAGAAGTGGAAACACCATATATTTT. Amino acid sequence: CAWSVYQRSGNTIYF.

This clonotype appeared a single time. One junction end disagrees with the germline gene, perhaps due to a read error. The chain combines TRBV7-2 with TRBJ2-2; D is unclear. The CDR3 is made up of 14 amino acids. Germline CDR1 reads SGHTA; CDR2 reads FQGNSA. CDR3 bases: TGTGCCGGCAGCTTAGGGCCGAACACCGGGGAGCTGTTTTTT. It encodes CAGSLGPNTGELFF.

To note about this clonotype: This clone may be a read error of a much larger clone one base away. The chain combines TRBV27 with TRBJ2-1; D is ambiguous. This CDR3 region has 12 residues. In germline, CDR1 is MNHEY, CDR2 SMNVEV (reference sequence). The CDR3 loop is CASSPAYNEQLF. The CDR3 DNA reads TGTGCCAGCAGTCCCGCCTACAATGAGCAGCTCTTC.

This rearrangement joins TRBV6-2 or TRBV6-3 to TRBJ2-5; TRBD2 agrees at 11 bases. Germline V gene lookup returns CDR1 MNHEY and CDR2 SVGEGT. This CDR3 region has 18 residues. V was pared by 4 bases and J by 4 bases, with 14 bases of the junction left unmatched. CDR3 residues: CASSWVAGGDTGGETQYF. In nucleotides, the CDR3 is TGTGCCAGCAGTTGGGTAGCGGGGGGGGACACTGGAGGAGAGACCCAGTACTTC.

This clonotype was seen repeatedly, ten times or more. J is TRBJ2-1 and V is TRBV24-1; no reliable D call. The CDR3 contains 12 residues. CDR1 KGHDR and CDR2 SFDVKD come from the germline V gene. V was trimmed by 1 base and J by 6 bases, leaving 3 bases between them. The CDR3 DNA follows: TGTGCCACCAGTGATTTTGGCAATGAGCAGTTCTTC. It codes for CATSDFGNEQFF.

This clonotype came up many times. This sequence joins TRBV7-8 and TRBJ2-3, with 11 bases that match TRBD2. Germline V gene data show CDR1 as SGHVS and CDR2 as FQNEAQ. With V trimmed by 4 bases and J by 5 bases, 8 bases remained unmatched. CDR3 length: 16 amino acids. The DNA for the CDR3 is TGTGCCAGCAGCTCCACGTCCGGGACTAGCGGAGATACGCAGTATTTT. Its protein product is CASSSTSGTSGDTQYF.

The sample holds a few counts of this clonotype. The DNA of the CDR3 is TGTGCCAGTAGTATCCATTCCACCGGGGAGCTGTTTTTT. Amino acids: CASSIHSTGELFF. The chain carries TRBV19 and TRBJ2-2; D is unresolved. Germline V CDR1 and CDR2: LNHDA, SQIVND (reference sequence). V was trimmed by 3 bases and J by 4 bases, leaving 6 bases between them. This CDR3 is 13 amino acids long.

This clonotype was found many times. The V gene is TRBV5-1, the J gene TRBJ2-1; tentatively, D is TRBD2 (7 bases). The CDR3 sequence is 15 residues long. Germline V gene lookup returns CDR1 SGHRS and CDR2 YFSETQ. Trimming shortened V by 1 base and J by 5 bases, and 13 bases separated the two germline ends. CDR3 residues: CASSLNGGQNNEQFF. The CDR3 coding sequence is TGCGCCAGCAGCTTGAACGGGGGGCAAAACAATGAGCAGTTCTTC.

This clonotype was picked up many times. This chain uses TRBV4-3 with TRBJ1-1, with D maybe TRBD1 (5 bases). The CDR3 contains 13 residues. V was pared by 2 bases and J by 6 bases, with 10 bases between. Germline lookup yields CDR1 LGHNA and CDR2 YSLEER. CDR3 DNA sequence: TGCGCCAGCAGCCAAATTGTGGGGGCTGAAGCTTTCTTT. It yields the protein CASSQIVGAEAFF.